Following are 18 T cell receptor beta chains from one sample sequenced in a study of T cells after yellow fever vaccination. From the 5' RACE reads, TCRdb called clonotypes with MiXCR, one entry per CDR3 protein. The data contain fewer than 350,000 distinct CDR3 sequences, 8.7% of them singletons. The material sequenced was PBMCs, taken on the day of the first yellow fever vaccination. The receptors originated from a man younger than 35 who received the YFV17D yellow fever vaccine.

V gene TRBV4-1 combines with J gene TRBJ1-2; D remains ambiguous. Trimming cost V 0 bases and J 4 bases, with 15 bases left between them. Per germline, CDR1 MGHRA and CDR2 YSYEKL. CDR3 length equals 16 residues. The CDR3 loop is CASSQDPGPTSYGYTF. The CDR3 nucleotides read TGCGCCAGCAGCCAAGATCCGGGTCCCACTAGCTATGGCTACACCTTC.

The chain's CDR3 is CASSYSTSGGALETQYF. The DNA for the CDR3 is TGTGCCAGCAGTTACTCGACTAGCGGGGGGGCCTTGGAGACCCAGTACTTC. The rearrangement links TRBV6-5 to TRBJ2-5; 14 nucleotides align to TRBD2. CDR1 MNHEY and CDR2 SVGAGI come from the germline V gene. CDR3 size: 17 residues. The V segment lost 0 bases and the J segment 5 bases; nucleotides outside the gene matches: 5.

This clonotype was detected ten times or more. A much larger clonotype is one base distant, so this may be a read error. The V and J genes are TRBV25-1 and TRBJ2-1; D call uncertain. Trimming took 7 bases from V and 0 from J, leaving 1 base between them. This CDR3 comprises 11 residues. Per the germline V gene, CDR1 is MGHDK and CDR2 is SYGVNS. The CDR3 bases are TGTGCCAGCACCTCCTACAATGAGCAGTTCTTC. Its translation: CASTSYNEQFF.

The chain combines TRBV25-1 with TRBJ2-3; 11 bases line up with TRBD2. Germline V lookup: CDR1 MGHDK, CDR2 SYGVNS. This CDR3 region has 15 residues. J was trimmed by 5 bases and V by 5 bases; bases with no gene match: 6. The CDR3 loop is CASSFSLAGGDTQYF. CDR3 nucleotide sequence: TGTGCCAGCAGTTTCTCCCTAGCGGGAGGAGATACGCAGTATTTT.

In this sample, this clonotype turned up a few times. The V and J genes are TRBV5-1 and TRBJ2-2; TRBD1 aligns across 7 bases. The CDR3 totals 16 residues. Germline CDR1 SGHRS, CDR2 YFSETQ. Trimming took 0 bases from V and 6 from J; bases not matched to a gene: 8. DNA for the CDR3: TGCGCCAGCAGCTTGGGACAGGGTCCCGGCGCCGGGGAGCTGTTTTTT. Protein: CASSLGQGPGAGELFF.

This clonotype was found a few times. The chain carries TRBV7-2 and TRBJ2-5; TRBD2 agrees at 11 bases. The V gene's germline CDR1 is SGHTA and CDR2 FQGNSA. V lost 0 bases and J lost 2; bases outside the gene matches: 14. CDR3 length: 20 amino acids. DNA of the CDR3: TGTGCCAGCAGCTTAGCTACGGCTAGCGGGGGGCACAGGGGACAAGAGACCCAGTACTTC. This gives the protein CASSLATASGGHRGQETQYF.

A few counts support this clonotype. CDR3 sequence: CASSPPARAGETQYF. CDR3 nucleotide sequence: TGTGCCAGCTCACCACCGGCCAGGGCGGGAGAGACCCAGTACTTC. The V gene is TRBV18, the J gene TRBJ2-5; D tentatively reads TRBD1 or TRBD2 (5 bases each). V was trimmed by 0 bases and J by 4 bases, leaving 12 bases between them. Per germline, CDR1 KGHSH and CDR2 LQKENI. This CDR3 has 15 residues.

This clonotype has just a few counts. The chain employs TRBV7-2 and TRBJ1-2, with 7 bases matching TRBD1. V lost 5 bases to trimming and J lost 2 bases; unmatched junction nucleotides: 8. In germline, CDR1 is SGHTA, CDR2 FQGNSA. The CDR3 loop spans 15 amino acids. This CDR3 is CASSVNRGANYGYTF. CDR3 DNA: TGTGCCAGCAGCGTGAACAGGGGAGCAAACTATGGCTACACCTTC.

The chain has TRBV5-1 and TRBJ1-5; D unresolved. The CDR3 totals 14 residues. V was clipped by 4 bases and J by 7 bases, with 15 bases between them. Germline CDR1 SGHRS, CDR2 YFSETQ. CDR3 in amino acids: CASSPGASTQPQHF. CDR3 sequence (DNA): TGCGCCAGCAGCCCCGGTGCCTCAACCCAGCCCCAGCATTTT.

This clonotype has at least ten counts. The CDR3 bases are TGTGCCAGCAGCTTATTGAGTTGGGATGGGGCCAACGTCCTGACTTTC. This translates into CASSLLSWDGANVLTF. The gene calls are TRBV7-2 and TRBJ2-6, with D uncertain. CDR1 and CDR2 from the germline V gene are SGHTA and FQGNSA. The CDR3 covers 16 residues. V lost 2 bases and J lost 3, with 11 bases in between.

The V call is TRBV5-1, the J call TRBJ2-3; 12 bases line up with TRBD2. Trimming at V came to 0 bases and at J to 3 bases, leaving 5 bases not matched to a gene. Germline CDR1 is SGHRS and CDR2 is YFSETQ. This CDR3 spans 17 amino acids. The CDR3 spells CASSLDLAGGQTDTQYF. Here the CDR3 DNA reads TGCGCCAGCAGCTTGGATCTAGCGGGGGGGCAAACAGATACGCAGTATTTT.

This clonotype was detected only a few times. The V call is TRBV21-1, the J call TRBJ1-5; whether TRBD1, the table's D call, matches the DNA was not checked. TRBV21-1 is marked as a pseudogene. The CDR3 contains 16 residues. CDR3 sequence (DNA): TGTGCCAGCAGACGGGACACCCAAGAAAGCAATCAGCCCCAGCATTTT. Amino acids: CASRRDTQESNQPQHF.

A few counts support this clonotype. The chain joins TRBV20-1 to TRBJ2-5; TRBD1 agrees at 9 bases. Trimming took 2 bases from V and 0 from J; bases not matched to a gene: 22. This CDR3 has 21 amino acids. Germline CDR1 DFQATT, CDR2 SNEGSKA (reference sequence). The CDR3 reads CSARSELSGTGRPENQETQYF. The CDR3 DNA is TGCAGTGCTAGATCCGAACTTTCCGGGACAGGGCGCCCCGAAAACCAAGAGACCCAGTACTTC.

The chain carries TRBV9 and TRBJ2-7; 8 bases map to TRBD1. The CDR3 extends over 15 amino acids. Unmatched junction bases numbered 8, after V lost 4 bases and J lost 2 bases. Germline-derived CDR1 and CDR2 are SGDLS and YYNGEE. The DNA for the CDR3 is TGTGCCAGCAGCCGGACAGGGAGTTTTGCCTACGAGCAGTACTTC. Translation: CASSRTGSFAYEQYF.

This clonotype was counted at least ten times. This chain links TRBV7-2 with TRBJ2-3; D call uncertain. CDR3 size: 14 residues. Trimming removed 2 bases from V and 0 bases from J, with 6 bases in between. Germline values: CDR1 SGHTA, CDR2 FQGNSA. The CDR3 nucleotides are TGTGCCAGCAGCTTATACACCAGCACAGATACGCAGTATTTT. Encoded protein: CASSLYTSTDTQYF.

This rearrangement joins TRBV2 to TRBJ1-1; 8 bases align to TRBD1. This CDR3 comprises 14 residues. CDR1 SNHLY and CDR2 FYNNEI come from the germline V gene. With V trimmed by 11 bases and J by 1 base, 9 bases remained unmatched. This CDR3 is CAGSGGPGNTEAFF. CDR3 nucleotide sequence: TGTGCCGGCTCAGGGGGCCCTGGGAACACTGAAGCTTTCTTT.

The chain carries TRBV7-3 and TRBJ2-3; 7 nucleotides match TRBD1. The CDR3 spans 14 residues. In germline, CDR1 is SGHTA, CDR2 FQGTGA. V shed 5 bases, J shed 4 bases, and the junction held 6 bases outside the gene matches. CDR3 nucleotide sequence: TGTGCCAGCAGCCAACGGGACAGTTCAGATACGCAGTATTTT. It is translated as CASSQRDSSDTQYF.

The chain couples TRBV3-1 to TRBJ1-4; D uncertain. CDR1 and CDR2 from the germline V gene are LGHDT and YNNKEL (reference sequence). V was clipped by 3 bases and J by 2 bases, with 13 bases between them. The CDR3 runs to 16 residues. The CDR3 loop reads CASSHGIFTTNEKLFF. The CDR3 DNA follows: TGTGCCAGCAGCCACGGGATCTTTACCACTAATGAAAAACTGTTTTTT.